The next 30 T cell receptor beta chains were all read from a single sample in a study of PD-1 blockade in classical Hodgkin lymphoma. This table comes from immunoSEQ multiplex PCR, and its TCRdb copy is limited to in-frame clones, with some not included. The sample has tens of thousands of clones; about 93% are singletons. Every patient was affected by relapse after autologous stem cell transplantation, while exposure to brentuximab vedotin was not uniform. Here the sequenced sample was peripheral blood mononuclear cells (PBMCs), taken at baseline. The receptors stem from a human donor with classical Hodgkin lymphoma.

This chain joins TRBV28 and TRBJ2-3; D gene ambiguous. The CDR3 is 18 residues long. V was cut by 8 bases and J by 0 bases, with 24 bases left in between. Germline V gene data show CDR1 as MDHEN and CDR2 as SYDVKM. CDR3 in amino acids: CASGLTAPLEISTDTQYF. The DNA for the CDR3 is TGTGCCAGCGGTCTAACAGCGCCTTTAGAAATTAGCACAGATACGCAGTATTTT.

This chain links TRBV15 with TRBJ1-5; 8 bases are a match to TRBD1. The germline CDR1 and CDR2 sequences are LNHNV and YYDKDF (reference sequence). With V trimmed by 5 bases and J by 0 bases, 3 bases remained unmatched. This CDR3 has 15 residues. This chain's CDR3 is CATSQDRGSNQPQHF. DNA of the CDR3: TGTGCCACCAGCCAAGACAGGGGTAGCAATCAGCCCCAGCATTTT.

V usage is TRBV30 and J usage is TRBJ1-1; D call uncertain. This CDR3 is 12 amino acids long. Germline V gene sequence: CDR1 GTSNPN, CDR2 SVGIG (reference sequence). V lost 2 bases and J 9 bases, leaving 13 bases between the germline ends. In nucleotides, the CDR3 is TGTGCCTGGAGTAGAACAGCTCAACAAGCTTTCTTT. It codes for CAWSRTAQQAFF.

The V call is TRBV9, the J call TRBJ2-3; D is perhaps TRBD1 or TRBD2 (5 bases each). Germline V gives CDR1 SGDLS, CDR2 YYNGEE. Trimming pared 4 bases from V and 5 bases from J, leaving 17 bases between. There are 15 residues in the CDR3. The CDR3 nucleotides read TGTGCCAGCAGCTTTGGGACCGCCTATATAGATACGCAGTATTTT. Translation: CASSFGTAYIDTQYF.

This clone was seen once. The V and J genes are TRBV30 and TRBJ2-7; perhaps D is TRBD1 or TRBD2 (5 bases each). CDR1 is GTSNPN, CDR2 SVGIG, per germline (reference sequence). This CDR3 is built from 12 residues. V gave up 6 bases and J gave up 9 bases, with 18 bases separating them. The CDR3 DNA follows: TGTGCCTGTTCCCGGGACGGGATACGGCAGTACTTC. Its protein is CACSRDGIRQYF. The whole variable domain, remainder taken from reference TRBV30 and TRBJ2-7, is SQTIHQWPATLVQPVGSPLSLECTVEGTSNPNLYWYRQAAGRGLQLLFYSVGIGQISSEVPQNLSASRPQDRQFILSSKKLLLSDSGFYLCACSRDGIRQYFGPGTRLTVT.

V usage is TRBV7-8 and J usage is TRBJ1-1; 9 bases are a match to TRBD1. This CDR3 has 14 residues. V was clipped by 3 bases and J by 8 bases; unmatched bases: 7. CDR1 SGHVS and CDR2 FQNEAQ come from the germline V gene. The DNA of the CDR3 is TGTGCCAGCAGCTTCGACGGACAGGGGAGAGAAGCTTTCTTT. Protein product: CASSFDGQGREAFF.

This clone was counted only a few times. The CDR3, as DNA: TGCGCCAGCAGCTTGGACAGCAGCAATCAGCCCCAGCATTTT. Translation gives CASSLDSSNQPQHF. V gene TRBV5-1 combines with J gene TRBJ1-5; no firm D call. Germline V gene lookup returns CDR1 SGHRS and CDR2 YFSETQ. Trimming took off 0 bases at V and 1 base at J, with 5 bases between the two ends. The CDR3 consists of 14 residues. The whole variable domain, remainder taken from reference TRBV5-1 and TRBJ1-5, is KAGVTQTPRYLIKTRGQQVTLSCSPISGHRSVSWYQQTPGQGLQFLFEYFSETQRNKGNFPGRFSGRQFSNSRSEMNVSTLELGDSALYLCASSLDSSNQPQHFGDGTRLSIL.

The chain links TRBV4-1 to TRBJ2-5; D remains unclear. Trimming removed 0 bases from V and 2 bases from J, with 10 bases in between. This CDR3 spans 15 amino acids. Germline V gene sequence: CDR1 MGHRA, CDR2 YSYEKL. The CDR3 DNA follows: TGCGCCAGCAGCCAAGATCAGGACGGTCAAGAGACCCAGTACTTC. It translates to CASSQDQDGQETQYF.

The chain has TRBV19 and TRBJ2-1, with TRBD2 identical over 10 bases. This CDR3 region has 15 residues. Losses at the gene ends were 4 bases for V and 6 bases for J; bases not matched to a gene: 6. Germline-derived CDR1 and CDR2 are LNHDA and SQIVND (reference sequence). CDR3 coding DNA: TGTGCCAGTAGTACCCAGCGGGGGGGCCCCAATGAGCAGTTCTTC. Its protein product is CASSTQRGGPNEQFF.

The chain has TRBV30 and TRBJ2-7, with unresolved D. Germline CDR1 GTSNPN, CDR2 SVGIG (reference sequence). Trimming stripped 4 bases from V and 8 bases from J, with 24 bases between. CDR3 length equals 15 residues. CDR3 DNA sequence: TGTGCCTGGACCCCCGCAGCCGGATCCCTCCTCCAGCAGTACTTC. It yields the protein CAWTPAAGSLLQQYF.

The chain couples TRBV5-4 to TRBJ2-7, with D perhaps assigned TRBD1 or TRBD2 (5 bases each). The CDR3 covers 14 residues. Trimming removed 0 bases from V and 2 bases from J, with 9 bases in between. In germline, CDR1 is SGHNT, CDR2 YYREEE (reference sequence). The DNA for the CDR3 is TGTGCCAGCAGCTTGGGGGACGCGCCCTACGAGCAGTACTTC. Its translation: CASSLGDAPYEQYF.

The chain joins TRBV2 to TRBJ2-3; D call uncertain. This CDR3 is 15 amino acids long. Germline loops: CDR1 SNHLY, CDR2 FYNNEI. V gave up 3 bases and J gave up 0 bases, with 10 bases separating them. CDR3 region: CASSDGVASTDTQYF. The CDR3 DNA reads as TGTGCCAGCAGTGACGGCGTAGCTAGCACAGATACGCAGTATTTT.

The J gene is TRBJ2-3, the V gene TRBV28; unclear D gene. Per the germline V gene, CDR1 is MDHEN and CDR2 is SYDVKM. Between the trimmed V and J ends, which lost 6 bases and 5 bases, there was a span of 9 bases. This CDR3 contains 12 residues. The CDR3 DNA follows: TGTGCCAGCAGCTCCTTGGAAGATACGCAGTATTTT. Translated, it gives CASSSLEDTQYF.

The V call is TRBV12-5, the J call TRBJ2-5, with 10 positions matching TRBD1. The V gene end was trimmed by 1 base and the J gene end by 4 bases; junction bases not matched to a gene: 3. CDR3 size: 15 residues. CDR1 is LGHNT, CDR2 FRNRAP, per germline. DNA of the CDR3: TGTGCTAGTGGTTTGGGACAGGGGGCATTAGAGACCCAGTACTTC. The encoded protein is CASGLGQGALETQYF.

The genes are TRBV4-1 and TRBJ2-1, with D unclear. The ends were cut back, 3 bases at V and 9 bases at J, with 6 bases in the middle. The CDR3 is 11 amino acids. The germline gives CDR1 MGHRA, CDR2 YSYEKL. The CDR3 here is CASSQGSEQFF. The CDR3 nucleotides are TGCGCCAGCAGCCAGGGAAGTGAGCAGTTCTTC.

The V gene is TRBV6-5, the J gene TRBJ2-3; 9 nucleotides align to TRBD2. V was clipped by 3 bases and J by 7 bases; unmatched bases: 5. Germline V lookup: CDR1 MNHEY, CDR2 SVGAGI. The CDR3 covers 14 residues. The CDR3 is CASSYGSGGNTQYF. The CDR3 DNA sequence: TGTGCCAGCAGTTATGGGAGCGGGGGGAATACGCAGTATTTT.

The chain links TRBV18 to TRBJ2-3, with D perhaps matching TRBD1 (5 bases). From germline, CDR1 is KGHSH and CDR2 LQKENI. There are 15 residues in the CDR3. V shed 6 bases and J shed 4 bases, with 17 bases lying between them. CDR3 sequence (DNA): TGTGCCAGCTCGTTCTCAACCGGCAGGGCAGATACGCAGTATTTT. Protein product: CASSFSTGRADTQYF.

This clone was detected once. The chain links TRBV28 to TRBJ1-4; 7 bases fit TRBD1. The CDR3 totals 15 residues. V lost 7 bases and J lost 7; bases outside the gene matches: 12. From germline, CDR1 is MDHEN and CDR2 SYDVKM. In DNA, the CDR3 is TGTGCCAGCACACATGGCGGGACAGCTGTTGAAAAACTGTTTTTT. This translates into CASTHGGTAVEKLFF.

V gene TRBV4-2 combines with J gene TRBJ1-2; D remains ambiguous. Germline CDR1 LGHNA, CDR2 YNFKEQ. The CDR3 contains 16 residues. The ends were cut back, 0 bases at V and 5 bases at J, with 16 bases in the middle. The CDR3 protein is CASSQEGTRGFYGYTF. The DNA of the CDR3 is TGTGCCAGCAGCCAAGAAGGAACGCGAGGGTTTTATGGCTACACCTTC.

The gene calls are TRBV4-2 and TRBJ2-2; 14 bases are shared with TRBD2. The CDR3 has 20 residues. The germline V gene has CDR1 LGHNA and CDR2 YNFKEQ. Trimming removed 0 bases from V and 4 bases from J; junction bases left unmatched: 10. The CDR3 sequence is CASSQDLWTSGRPSTGELFF. For the CDR3, the DNA is TGTGCCAGCAGCCAAGATCTCTGGACTAGCGGGAGGCCCAGCACCGGGGAGCTGTTTTTT.

The chain combines TRBV2 with TRBJ2-2, with 10 positions matching TRBD1. The V gene's germline CDR1 is SNHLY and CDR2 FYNNEI. CDR3 length equals 17 residues. Germline trimming cut 9 bases from V and 0 bases from J; bases unmatched to any gene: 10. This CDR3 reads CARKTGTGETNTGELFF. CDR3 nucleotides: TGTGCCAGGAAAACCGGGACAGGGGAGACGAACACCGGGGAGCTGTTTTTT. Combining the CDR3 with reference TRBV2 and TRBJ2-2 gives the whole variable domain EPEVTQTPSHQVTQMGQEVILRCVPISNHLYFYWYRQILGQKVEFLVSFYNNEISEKSEIFDDQFSVERPDGSNFTLKIRSTKLEDSAMYFCARKTGTGETNTGELFFGEGSRLTVL.

The rearrangement links TRBV5-6 to TRBJ2-7, with 13 bases that match TRBD2. This CDR3 comprises 15 residues. J lost 4 bases, V lost 4 bases, and 5 bases had no gene match. Germline CDR1 SGHDT, CDR2 YYEEEE. The CDR3 DNA sequence: TGTGCCAGCAGCCATGGGACTAGCGGGACGTACGAGCAGTACTTC. Encoded protein: CASSHGTSGTYEQYF. The full variable domain, rest sourced from reference TRBV5-6 and TRBJ2-7, is DAGVTQSPTHLIKTRGQQVTLRCSPKSGHDTVSWYQQALGQGPQFIFQYYEEEERQRGNFPDRFSGHQFPNYSSELNVNALLLGDSALYLCASSHGTSGTYEQYFGPGTRLTVT.

The V gene is TRBV7-9, the J gene TRBJ1-2, with 9 bases identical to TRBD1. CDR3 length equals 14 residues. The germline CDR1 and CDR2 sequences are SEHNR and FQNEAQ (reference sequence). The junction had 5 bases not matched to a gene; V was cut back by 8 bases and J by 1 base. As DNA, the CDR3 is TGTGCCAGCCACCGGGACAGGGATAACTATGGCTACACCTTC. Translating it yields CASHRDRDNYGYTF.

This sequence joins TRBV7-9 and TRBJ2-7, with TRBD1 as a possible D gene (5 bases). Trimming took 6 bases from V and 1 from J, leaving 13 bases between them. The CDR3 is 14 residues long. Germline V gene sequence: CDR1 SEHNR, CDR2 FQNEAQ (reference sequence). For the CDR3, the DNA is TGTGCCAGCAGTCAGGGCCCTGGGTCCTACGAGCAGTACTTC. Its protein product is CASSQGPGSYEQYF.

This sequence joins TRBV5-4 and TRBJ2-6; 9 bases line up with TRBD1. Trimming removed 0 bases from V and 0 bases from J; junction bases left unmatched: 4. Germline V lookup: CDR1 SGHNT, CDR2 YYREEE (reference sequence). CDR3 length equals 18 residues. CDR3 DNA sequence: TGTGCCAGCAGCTTGGAGGGACAGGGTCCCTCTGGGGCCAACGTCCTGACTTTC. It yields the protein CASSLEGQGPSGANVLTF.

The chain uses TRBV19 and TRBJ1-6; unclear D gene. This CDR3 is 15 amino acids long. The V and J ends lost 5 bases and 4 bases respectively, with 12 bases between them. CDR1 and CDR2 from the germline V gene are LNHDA and SQIVND (reference sequence). The CDR3 protein is CASSWAPEYNSPLHF. The CDR3 coding sequence is TGTGCCAGTAGTTGGGCACCCGAGTATAATTCACCCCTCCACTTT.

The genes are TRBV6-5 and TRBJ2-7; D remains ambiguous. The germline V gene encodes CDR1 MNHEY and CDR2 SVGAGI. The CDR3 consists of 14 residues. Trimming took off 0 bases at V and 2 bases at J, with 8 bases between the two ends. For the CDR3, the DNA is TGTGCCAGCAGTTACTCGACGCGGACCTACGAGCAGTACTTC. As protein: CASSYSTRTYEQYF.

A note on this clone: This sample includes further DNA sequences coding for the same CDR3. The V call is TRBV9, the J call TRBJ2-7; 11 positions agree with TRBD2. The CDR3 consists of 15 residues. J gave up 6 bases and V 8 bases, and 13 bases lay outside the gene matches. Germline CDR1 SGDLS, CDR2 YYNGEE. CDR3 loop: CASSPNPGTSGEQYF. The DNA for the CDR3 is TGTGCCAGTAGCCCTAACCCTGGGACTAGCGGCGAGCAGTACTTC.

The chain uses TRBV27 and TRBJ2-7, with 10 nucleotides matching TRBD1. Germline V gene data show CDR1 as MNHEY and CDR2 as SMNVEV (reference sequence). The V segment lost 6 bases and the J segment 7 bases; nucleotides outside the gene matches: 18. This CDR3 comprises 17 residues. The CDR3 loop reads CASSTYWPRDRGGEQYF. The CDR3 nucleotides read TGTGCCAGCAGCACCTATTGGCCTAGGGACAGGGGAGGGGAGCAGTACTTC.

The chain carries TRBV30 and TRBJ2-7; TRBD1 is a possible D gene (6 bases). The germline CDR1 and CDR2 sequences are GTSNPN and SVGIG (reference sequence). The CDR3 is 14 residues long. V lost 3 bases to trimming and J lost 3 bases, with 15 bases between them. CDR3: CAWSGRQVLYEQYF. CDR3 DNA sequence: TGTGCCTGGAGCGGAAGACAGGTCCTCTACGAGCAGTACTTC.